The entry below gives a single T cell receptor (beta chain) sequence along with its context. Its specificity is not known. Time point noted: week 11, during vaccination. The vaccine gave 300 ug of a 20-mer mutant IDH1 peptide subcutaneously per dose. Clones were sequenced by immunoSEQ multiplex PCR, and TCRdb holds only the in-frame ones, with some missing. The repertoire has about 25,000 clones, about 70% of them found once; the top ten carry 11%. This specimen belongs to a study of a mutant IDH1 vaccine in newly diagnosed glioma. There are 12 residues in the CDR3. Germline V lookup: CDR1 LGHNT, CDR2 FRNRAP. J gave up 12 bases and V 0 bases, and 4 bases lay outside the gene matches.

The V gene is TRBV12-5, the J gene TRBJ1-2, with 7 positions matching TRBD1. The specimen was peripheral blood mononuclear cells (PBMCs), collected from a glioma patient whose treatment included an IDH1 peptide vaccine. The receptor comes from a man between 18 and 35 years old with glioma. Some clones in this sample may be carry-over from other donors' samples. The CDR3 is CASGLVGQADTF. CDR3 nucleotides: TGTGCTAGTGGTTTGGTAGGACAGGCAGACACCTTC. The variable domain in full, completed from reference TRBV12-5 and TRBJ1-2, reads DARVTQTPRHKVTEMGQEVTMRCQPILGHNTVFWYRQTMMQGLELLAYFRNRAPLDDSGMPKDRFSAEMPDATLATLKIQPSEPRDSAVYFCASGLVGQADTFGSGTRLTVV.